These 3 T cell receptor beta chains originate from one sample sequenced in a study of T cells after somatic rescue of genetic block. TCRdb's table, derived via immunoSEQ multiplex PCR, lists solely in-frame clones and lacks some. The sample includes about 13,000 clones, roughly 73% of them seen just once. The sample was peripheral blood mononuclear cells (PBMCs). The receptors shown here come from a boy aged 5-17 years.

This chain uses TRBV28 with TRBJ1-1; TRBD1 is a possible D gene (5 bases). The germline V gene encodes CDR1 MDHEN and CDR2 SYDVKM. Trimming took off 4 bases at V and 11 bases at J, with 20 bases between the two ends. This CDR3 is 14 amino acids long. CDR3 loop: CASSSYAMSGNAFF. For the CDR3, the DNA is TGTGCCAGCAGTTCCTATGCAATGTCAGGGAATGCTTTCTTT.

The CDR3 reads CASAFHNEQFF. Here the CDR3 DNA reads TGTGCCAGCGCCTTTCACAATGAGCAGTTCTTC. J is TRBJ2-1 and V is TRBV2, with D uncertain. The V end was cut by 8 bases, the J end by 5 bases, with 7 bases between. The CDR3 is 11 residues long. Germline CDR1 and CDR2: SNHLY and FYNNEI.

This clone was observed a few times. This rearrangement joins TRBV19 to TRBJ1-2, with 11 bases fitting TRBD1. This CDR3 has 16 amino acids. Per germline, CDR1 LNHDA and CDR2 SQIVND (reference sequence). Trimming at V came to 6 bases and at J to 5 bases, leaving 11 bases not matched to a gene. The CDR3 DNA follows: TGTGCCAGTAGCCTTGGACAGGGGGCCGAGGGGTATGGCTACACCTTC. This translates into CASSLGQGAEGYGYTF.